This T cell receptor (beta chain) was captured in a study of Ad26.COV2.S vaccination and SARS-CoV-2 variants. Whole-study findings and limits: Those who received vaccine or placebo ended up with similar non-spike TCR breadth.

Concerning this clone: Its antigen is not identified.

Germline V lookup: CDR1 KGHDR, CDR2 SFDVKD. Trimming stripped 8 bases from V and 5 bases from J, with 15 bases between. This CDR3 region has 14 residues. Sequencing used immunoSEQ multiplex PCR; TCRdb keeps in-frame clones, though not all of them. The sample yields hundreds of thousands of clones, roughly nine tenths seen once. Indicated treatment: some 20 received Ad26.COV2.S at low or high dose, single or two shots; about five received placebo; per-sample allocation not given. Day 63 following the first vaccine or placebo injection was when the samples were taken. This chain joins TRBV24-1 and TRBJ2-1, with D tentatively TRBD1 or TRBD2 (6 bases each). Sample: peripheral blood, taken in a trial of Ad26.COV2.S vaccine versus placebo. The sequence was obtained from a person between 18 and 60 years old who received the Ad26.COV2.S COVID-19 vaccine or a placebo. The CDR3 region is CATIGGASNNEQFF. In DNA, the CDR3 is TGTGCCACCATCGGGGGCGCCTCTAACAATGAGCAGTTCTTC.